This T cell receptor (beta chain) was found in a study of T cells expressing NK-cell markers. Background on the study: Among eight sequenced donors, seven carried HCMV seropositivity while one was seronegative.

TCRdb reprocessed the 5' RACE reads and reports one entry per CDR3 protein, with no DNA. Its clone listing holds 350,000 to 400,000 distinct CDR3 sequences. The CDR3 sequence is 15 residues long. Germline assignment: CDR1 MGHDK and CDR2 SYGVNS. The sequenced material came from blood T cells: a sorted CD56 or NKG2C T cell subset, CD4+ or CD8+ T cells, or bulk PBMC T cells (not recorded which). The rearrangement uses TRBV25-1 and TRBJ2-2; there is no DNA to check the TCRdb D call of TRBD1. This sequence was found in a woman between 50 and 59 years old in good health. CDR3 amino acids: CASRMDGKSGGELFF.